The 25 T cell receptor beta chains below all came from one sample that was sequenced in a study of blood T cells in healthy people across ages. A second PCR of roughly 7 to 11 cycles used a sample-barcoded 5' primer and a J-beta primer mix. TCRdb passed the 5' RACE reads through MiXCR, listing each CDR3 protein once. The data show around 940,000 distinct CDR3 sequences, roughly 51% seen once. Source material: blood. Every receptor here comes from a woman aged 55-70 years in good health.

V is TRBV4-3 and J is TRBJ2-6, with 7 bases lining up with TRBD1. The CDR3 runs to 17 residues. CDR1 LGHNA and CDR2 YSLEER come from the germline V gene. With 4 bases clipped from V and 3 bases from J, the junction kept 9 bases outside the gene matches. CDR3 loop: CASSRDATGVGANVLTF. The CDR3 nucleotides are TGCGCCAGCAGCCGCGACGCAACAGGGGTTGGGGCCAACGTCCTGACTTTC.

This rearrangement joins TRBV12-3 or TRBV12-4 to TRBJ2-3; TRBD2 matches at 10 bases. This CDR3 spans 15 amino acids. J gave up 4 bases and V 6 bases, and 7 bases lay outside the gene matches. CDR3: CASRTAGGGPDTQYF. The CDR3 bases are TGTGCCAGCAGGACAGCGGGAGGGGGCCCAGATACGCAGTATTTT.

The J gene is TRBJ2-3, the V gene TRBV19, with D unclear. Trimming took 6 bases from V and 6 from J, leaving 10 bases between them. The CDR3 runs to 12 residues. CDR1 is LNHDA and CDR2 is SQIVND in the germline V gene (reference sequence). CDR3 in DNA: TGTGCCAGTAGCACCTATCCGGATACGCAGTATTTT. Encoded protein: CASSTYPDTQYF.

This rearrangement joins TRBV6-2 or TRBV6-3 to TRBJ2-7; 8 positions agree with TRBD1. Losses at the gene ends were 6 bases for V and 5 bases for J; bases not matched to a gene: 12. In germline, CDR1 is MNHEY, CDR2 SVGEGT. The CDR3 is 15 residues long. DNA for the CDR3: TGTGCCAGCAGAAACGGACAGGGTGTAGGGGACGAGCAGTACTTC. This gives the protein CASRNGQGVGDEQYF.

The chain joins TRBV28 to TRBJ2-3; 11 bases agree with TRBD1. Trimming at V came to 5 bases and at J to 5 bases, leaving 6 bases not matched to a gene. This CDR3 region has 15 residues. CDR1 MDHEN and CDR2 SYDVKM come from the germline V gene. CDR3 protein: CASSTGTGGKDTQYF. CDR3 DNA: TGTGCCAGCAGTACCGGGACAGGGGGAAAAGATACGCAGTATTTT.

This clonotype was found a few times. The J gene is TRBJ1-2, the V gene TRBV12-3 or TRBV12-4; no reliable D call. V gave up 4 bases and J gave up 5 bases, with 11 bases separating them. The CDR3 is 13 amino acids. In DNA, the CDR3 is TGTGCCAGCAGTTACCGGGCCTTTTATGGCTACACCTTC. This codes for CASSYRAFYGYTF.

As concerns this clonotype: Sequence at one end of the junction differs from germline and may be a read error. The chain links TRBV24-1 to TRBJ2-3; 9 nucleotides agree with TRBD1. CDR1 is KGHDR and CDR2 is SFDVKD in the germline V gene. The CDR3 is 15 amino acids. The CDR3 coding sequence is TGTACCACCAGTGATATACAGGGGGCCGGTGATACGCAGTATTTT. This codes for CTTSDIQGAGDTQYF.

The CDR3 sequence is CASSQEIGRRGSGYTF. The CDR3 DNA sequence: TGCGCCAGCAGCCAAGAAATAGGTCGGAGGGGGAGTGGCTACACCTTC. V gene TRBV4-1 combines with J gene TRBJ1-2; D possibly corresponds to TRBD1 (6 bases). The germline V gene has CDR1 MGHRA and CDR2 YSYEKL. CDR3 length: 16 residues. The V and J ends lost 0 bases and 7 bases respectively, with 18 bases between them.

The chain links TRBV29-1 to TRBJ2-7, with 7 bases matching TRBD1. This CDR3 is 15 amino acids long. J lost 3 bases, V lost 7 bases, and 15 bases had no gene match. Germline-derived CDR1 and CDR2 are SQVTM and ANQGSEA. For the CDR3, the DNA is TGCAGCGGAACCTTCGACAGGGTGGGCATCTACGAGCAGTACTTC. Its protein product is CSGTFDRVGIYEQYF.

The chain has TRBV5-6 and TRBJ2-7; D ambiguous. CDR3 length equals 11 residues. Germline V gives CDR1 SGHDT, CDR2 YYEEEE. V lost 4 bases to trimming and J lost 7 bases, with 9 bases between them. CDR3 sequence reads: CASSAVREQYF. The CDR3 bases are TGTGCCAGCAGCGCCGTTCGAGAGCAGTACTTC. Looking up the rest from reference TRBV5-6 and TRBJ2-7 gives the full variable domain: DAGVTQSPTHLIKTRGQQVTLRCSPKSGHDTVSWYQQALGQGPQFIFQYYEEEERQRGNFPDRFSGHQFPNYSSELNVNALLLGDSALYLCASSAVREQYFGPGTRLTVT.

CDR3 in DNA: TGTGCCAGCAGCTCTACAAGACTCACAGATACGCAGTATTTT. Protein sequence: CASSSTRLTDTQYF. The chain recombines TRBV7-2 with TRBJ2-3, with unresolved D. Trimming took 4 bases from V and 2 from J, leaving 10 bases between them. The CDR3 loop spans 14 amino acids. Germline V lookup: CDR1 SGHTA, CDR2 FQGNSA. Based on the CDR3 plus reference TRBV7-2 and TRBJ2-3, the full variable domain is GAGVSQSPSNKVTEKGKDVELRCDPISGHTALYWYRQSLGQGLEFLIYFQGNSAPDKSGLPSDRFSAERTGGSVSTLTIQRTQQEDSAVYLCASSSTRLTDTQYFGPGTRLTVL.

The CDR3 sequence is CASSQEARPTSGRVRETQYF. DNA for the CDR3: TGCGCCAGCAGCCAAGAAGCCCGCCCCACTAGCGGGAGAGTTCGAGAGACCCAGTACTTC. This chain joins TRBV4-1 and TRBJ2-5, with 11 bases fitting TRBD2. This CDR3 comprises 20 residues. V was pared by 0 bases and J by 4 bases, with 16 bases of the junction left unmatched. Germline-derived CDR1 and CDR2 are MGHRA and YSYEKL.

The sample holds one count of this clonotype. This chain uses TRBV11-1 with TRBJ2-3; D is possibly TRBD2 (5 bases). The CDR3 consists of 16 residues. Trimming took off 4 bases at V and 1 base at J, with 15 bases between the two ends. Germline CDR1 is SGHAT and CDR2 is FQDESV (reference sequence). CDR3 DNA: TGTGCCAGCAGCTCCTCTCTAGCACCCGGCACAGATACGCAGTATTTT. As protein: CASSSSLAPGTDTQYF.

This rearrangement joins TRBV4-3 to TRBJ2-7; no clear D. The CDR3 loop spans 13 amino acids. In germline, CDR1 is LGHNA, CDR2 YSLEER. Trimming cost V 3 bases and J 1 base, with 7 bases left between them. CDR3 coding DNA: TGCGCCAGCAGCCATGGACGGTCCTACGAGCAGTACTTC. Its translation is CASSHGRSYEQYF.

The chain has TRBV2 and TRBJ2-5, with TRBD2 matching 11 bases. Germline V gene data show CDR1 as SNHLY and CDR2 as FYNNEI. The CDR3 loop spans 15 amino acids. Trimming at V came to 8 bases and at J to 4 bases, leaving 9 bases not matched to a gene. In nucleotides, the CDR3 is TGTGCCAGCGAAATTAGCGGGAGGGCCCGAGAGACCCAGTACTTC. Translating gives CASEISGRARETQYF.

This clonotype was counted once. The gene calls are TRBV7-9 and TRBJ2-2; D possibly corresponds to TRBD2 (6 bases). The CDR3 is 16 residues long. The V end was cut by 2 bases, the J end by 0 bases, with 10 bases between. The germline V gene has CDR1 SEHNR and CDR2 FQNEAQ (reference sequence). The CDR3 nucleotides read TGTGCCAGCAGCTTATGGAGGGCCCCGAACACCGGGGAGCTGTTTTTT. This encodes CASSLWRAPNTGELFF.

This chain connects TRBV4-2 to TRBJ2-1, with a tentative D call TRBD2 (6 bases). Germline-derived CDR1 and CDR2 are LGHNA and YNFKEQ. CDR3 size: 16 residues. Trimming stripped 1 base from V and 0 bases from J, with 10 bases between. The CDR3 loop is CASSQVDGSSYNEQFF. CDR3 bases: TGTGCCAGCAGCCAAGTAGACGGGAGCTCCTACAATGAGCAGTTCTTC.

The gene calls are TRBV28 and TRBJ2-3, with no clear D. CDR1 is MDHEN and CDR2 is SYDVKM in the germline V gene. The V gene lost 7 bases and the J gene lost 3 bases, with 11 bases spanning the gap. The length of the CDR3 is 13 residues. The chain's CDR3 is CASTPTVTDTQYF. CDR3 coding DNA: TGTGCCAGCACCCCGACTGTGACAGATACGCAGTATTTT. Full variable domain (remainder filled in from reference TRBV28 and TRBJ2-3): DVKVTQSSRYLVKRTGEKVFLECVQDMDHENMFWYRQDPGLGLRLIYFSYDVKMKEKGDIPEGYSVSREKKERFSLILESASTNQTSMYLCASTPTVTDTQYFGPGTRLTVL.

With respect to this clonotype: Germline and junction disagree at one end, which may indicate a read error. V and J are TRBV6-2 or TRBV6-3 and TRBJ2-5; possibly TRBD2 for D (5 bases). Germline V gene lookup returns CDR1 MNHEY and CDR2 SVGEGT. This CDR3 region has 13 residues. CDR3 sequence (DNA): TGTGCCGGCAGTCCGGGAATTCAAGAGACCCAGTACTTC. This translates into CAGSPGIQETQYF.

This clonotype was counted only a few times. The V and J genes are TRBV21-1 and TRBJ2-1; the D call TRBD2 from the table was never checked on the DNA. TRBV21-1 counts as a pseudogene. CDR3 length equals 15 residues. The CDR3 region has the DNA TGTGCCAGCAGCAAAAAAGCGGGAGGTTGGGATGAGCAGTTCTTC. The encoded protein is CASSKKAGGWDEQFF.

The chain employs TRBV30 and TRBJ2-3, with D tentatively TRBD1 (6 bases). The germline V gene has CDR1 GTSNPN and CDR2 SVGIG (reference sequence). Trimming removed 2 bases at V and 2 bases at J, with 11 bases between. There are 14 residues in the CDR3. This CDR3 is CAWSRTDLTDTQYF. CDR3 in DNA: TGTGCCTGGAGTAGGACAGACCTCACAGATACGCAGTATTTT.

The J gene is TRBJ2-7, the V gene TRBV6-2 or TRBV6-3; D is perhaps TRBD2 (6 bases). There are 13 residues in the CDR3. V shed 4 bases and J shed 3 bases, with 10 bases lying between them. The V gene's germline CDR1 is MNHEY and CDR2 SVGEGT. The CDR3, as DNA: TGTGCCAGCAGTTCCTTGCGGGGCTACGAGCAGTACTTC. It specifies CASSSLRGYEQYF.

CDR3 sequence: CASSQEWTVLGEAFF. As DNA, the CDR3 is TGCGCCAGCAGCCAAGAGTGGACAGTTCTTGGTGAAGCTTTCTTT. The V gene is TRBV4-3, the J gene TRBJ1-1, with D possibly matching TRBD1 (6 bases). Between the trimmed V and J ends, which lost 0 bases and 7 bases, there was a span of 15 bases. Looked up from germline, CDR1 is LGHNA and CDR2 is YSLEER. The CDR3 extends over 15 amino acids.

CDR3 nucleotides: TGTGCCTGGAATGAGGGGCCCTACGAGCAGTACTTC. Translating gives CAWNEGPYEQYF. The chain uses TRBV30 and TRBJ2-7; D assignment may be TRBD1 or TRBD2 (5 bases each). Trimming removed 4 bases from V and 2 bases from J, with 9 bases in between. This CDR3 region has 12 residues. Germline CDR1 is GTSNPN and CDR2 is SVGIG (reference sequence).

The chain is built from TRBV3-1 and TRBJ1-1; possible D gene TRBD1, 6 bases. From germline, CDR1 is LGHDT and CDR2 YNNKEL (reference sequence). V lost 6 bases, J lost 4 bases, and 15 bases lay in between. This CDR3 spans 14 amino acids. In nucleotides, the CDR3 is TGTGCCAGCAGGAACAGCGCCAGGGGCACTGAAGCTTTCTTT. This sequence encodes CASRNSARGTEAFF.